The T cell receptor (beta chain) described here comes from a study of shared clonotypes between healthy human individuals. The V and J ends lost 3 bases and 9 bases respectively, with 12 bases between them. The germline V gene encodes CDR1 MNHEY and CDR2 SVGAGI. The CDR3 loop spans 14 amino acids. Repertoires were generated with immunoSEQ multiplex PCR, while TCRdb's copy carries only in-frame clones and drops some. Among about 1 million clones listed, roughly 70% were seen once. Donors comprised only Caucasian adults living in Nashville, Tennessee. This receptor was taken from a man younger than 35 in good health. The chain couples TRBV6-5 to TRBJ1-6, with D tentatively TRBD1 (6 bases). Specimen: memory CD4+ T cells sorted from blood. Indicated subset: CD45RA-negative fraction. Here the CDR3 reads CASSYLQGSSPLHF. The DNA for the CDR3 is TGTGCCAGCAGTTATCTTCAGGGGAGTTCACCCCTCCACTTT.